The 22 T cell receptor beta chains below were found in one sample sequenced in a study of T cells in Graves' hyperthyroidism and ophthalmopathy. Authors of the study amplified TCR beta CDR3 regions from RNA transcripts. During a first-round RT-PCR of the TCR CDR3, the HTBI primer set was used. TCRdb called the multiplex PCR reads again in MiXCR, with one record for every CDR3 protein. This table holds around 300,000 distinct CDR3 sequences, about 20% found once. Input material: blood. These receptors all stem from a man between 25 and 39 years old with Graves' ophthalmopathy.

This chain joins TRBV6-2 or TRBV6-3 and TRBJ1-1; perhaps TRBD1 as D (6 bases). CDR3 length: 16 residues. The ends were cut back, 0 bases at V and 5 bases at J, with 16 bases in the middle. Germline CDR1 and CDR2: MNHEY and SVGEGT. CDR3 sequence: CASSYSYGGRPTEAFF. CDR3 in DNA: TGTGCCAGCAGTTACTCATACGGGGGGCGCCCTACTGAAGCTTTCTTT.

A note on this clonotype: One base away lies a much larger clone, so this may be a sequencing read error. This rearrangement joins TRBV28 to TRBJ1-2, with D unclear. Germline assignment: CDR1 MDHEN and CDR2 SYDVKM. CDR3 length equals 11 residues. V dropped 11 bases and J dropped 5 bases, with 12 bases sitting between them. The CDR3 nucleotides are TGTGCCCGTCAAGGAGGGTATGGCTACACCTTC. It is translated as CARQGGYGYTF.

As DNA, the CDR3 is TGCAGTGCTGGCGGTTCTGGAAACACCATATATTTT. As protein: CSAGGSGNTIYF. The chain employs TRBV20-1 and TRBJ1-3; no definite D call. This CDR3 region has 12 residues. Germline V lookup: CDR1 DFQATT, CDR2 SNEGSKA (reference sequence). The V and J ends lost 5 bases and 1 base respectively, with 6 bases between them.

This clonotype was observed a few times. The chain joins TRBV27 to TRBJ2-1; D not resolved. Germline lookup yields CDR1 MNHEY and CDR2 SMNVEV (reference sequence). The V end was cut by 2 bases, the J end by 5 bases, with 7 bases between. The CDR3 covers 13 residues. This chain's CDR3 is CASSLPLHNEQFF. The DNA for the CDR3 is TGTGCCAGCAGTTTACCCCTGCACAATGAGCAGTTCTTC.

The genes are TRBV5-1 and TRBJ1-2, with TRBD1 as a possible D gene (5 bases). Deletions cut 4 bases from V and 4 bases from J, with 17 bases between. Germline CDR1 SGHRS, CDR2 YFSETQ. CDR3 length: 15 amino acids. CDR3 DNA sequence: TGCGCCAGCAGCCTGTCCGGGGACGGAATCTATGGCTACACCTTC. It codes for CASSLSGDGIYGYTF.

This clonotype has a handful of counts. The J gene is TRBJ2-5, the V gene TRBV29-1; D remains unclear. The CDR3 contains 13 residues. Germline CDR1 and CDR2: SQVTM and ANQGSEA. Between the trimmed V and J ends, which lost 0 bases and 4 bases, there was a span of 9 bases. In DNA, the CDR3 is TGCAGCGTTGAAGATCGGACGGGAGAGACCCAGTACTTC. Its translation: CSVEDRTGETQYF.

Ten or more counts support this clonotype. The V call is TRBV27, the J call TRBJ2-7; 7 nucleotides align to TRBD1. With 1 base clipped from V and 4 bases from J, the junction kept 7 bases outside the gene matches. This CDR3 spans 15 amino acids. The germline CDR1 and CDR2 sequences are MNHEY and SMNVEV (reference sequence). CDR3 amino acids: CASSLYGTERYEQYF. In DNA, the CDR3 is TGTGCCAGCAGTTTATACGGGACAGAGAGATACGAGCAGTACTTC.

The genes are TRBV5-6 and TRBJ1-2; 7 positions agree with TRBD1. CDR1 and CDR2 from the germline V gene are SGHDT and YYEEEE. The CDR3 is made up of 15 amino acids. Trimming took 0 bases from V and 4 from J; bases not matched to a gene: 6. CDR3 DNA: TGTGCCAGCAGCTTGGGTTCTGCAGGGGGCTATGGCTACACCTTC. The encoded protein is CASSLGSAGGYGYTF.

This clonotype was observed many times. The J gene is TRBJ2-7, the V gene TRBV6-5; 10 positions match TRBD2. The germline V gene encodes CDR1 MNHEY and CDR2 SVGAGI. Trimming cost V 2 bases and J 5 bases; bases outside gene matches: 9. The CDR3 covers 16 residues. The CDR3 sequence: CASSYGTLAGADEQYF. CDR3 nucleotide sequence: TGTGCCAGCAGTTACGGAACGCTAGCGGGAGCGGACGAGCAGTACTTC.

The chain joins TRBV4-1 to TRBJ2-7; D is possibly TRBD2 (6 bases). The CDR3 length is 15 residues. Germline V gene lookup returns CDR1 MGHRA and CDR2 YSYEKL. Trimming removed 4 bases at V and 2 bases at J, with 15 bases between. The CDR3 DNA reads as TGCGCCAGCAGCCCCATCGGAGGGCTCGCCTACGAGCAGTACTTC. Translating gives CASSPIGGLAYEQYF.

The chain links TRBV27 to TRBJ2-5; TRBD1 matches at 9 bases. The CDR3 has 16 amino acids. Germline V gene lookup returns CDR1 MNHEY and CDR2 SMNVEV (reference sequence). V trimming: 4 bases; J trimming: 4 bases; junction bases outside the gene matches: 10. CDR3 residues: CASSSRTGGVTETQYF. The CDR3, as DNA: TGTGCCAGCAGTTCCCGAACAGGGGGCGTTACAGAGACCCAGTACTTC.

This clonotype was detected only a few times. The rearrangement uses TRBV3-1 and TRBJ1-1; D call uncertain. Trimming cost V 1 base and J 7 bases, with 25 bases left between them. The length of the CDR3 is 18 residues. Germline V gives CDR1 LGHDT, CDR2 YNNKEL (reference sequence). In DNA form, the CDR3 reads TGTGCCAGCAGCCAAGCCCGGGCCACAGCGGCTAACGCACTTGAAGCTTTCTTT. Residues: CASSQARATAANALEAFF. Supplemented by reference TRBV3-1 and TRBJ1-1, the full variable domain reads DTAVSQTPKYLVTQMGNDKSIKCEQNLGHDTMYWYKQDSKKFLKIMFSYNNKELIINETVPNRFSPKSPDKAHLNLHINSLELGDSAVYFCASSQARATAANALEAFFGQGTRLTVV.

This clonotype was observed a handful of times. Given a much more abundant clone one base away, this may be a read error. The CDR3 loop reads CASSPRDNYNEQFF. As DNA, the CDR3 is TGTGCCAGCTCACCCCGGGACAACTACAATGAGCAGTTCTTC. The chain uses TRBV18 and TRBJ2-1; D may be TRBD1 (6 bases). The V gene lost 3 bases and the J gene lost 3 bases, with 9 bases spanning the gap. This CDR3 has 14 residues. Germline V gene sequence: CDR1 KGHSH, CDR2 LQKENI.

This clonotype occurred many times. CDR3 nucleotide sequence: TGTGCCAGCAGCCTTTTAGCGGGTGGGTTCTCCTACGAGCAGTACTTC. Protein: CASSLLAGGFSYEQYF. The genes are TRBV28 and TRBJ2-7; 7 bases fit TRBD2. V dropped 6 bases and J dropped 0; count of bases not matched to a gene: 11. From germline, CDR1 is MDHEN and CDR2 SYDVKM. The CDR3 totals 16 residues. Combining the CDR3 with reference TRBV28 and TRBJ2-7 gives the whole variable domain DVKVTQSSRYLVKRTGEKVFLECVQDMDHENMFWYRQDPGLGLRLIYFSYDVKMKEKGDIPEGYSVSREKKERFSLILESASTNQTSMYLCASSLLAGGFSYEQYFGPGTRLTVT.

This clonotype has a handful of counts. The chain recombines TRBV7-8 with TRBJ2-3; tentative D call: TRBD2 (6 bases). The V end lost 5 bases, the J end lost 4 bases, and 10 bases lay between the germline ends. There are 13 residues in the CDR3. CDR1 is SGHVS, CDR2 FQNEAQ, per germline. The CDR3 protein is CASSHGLSDTQYF. The CDR3 DNA sequence: TGTGCCAGCAGCCATGGACTATCAGATACGCAGTATTTT.

This clonotype came up a few times. The chain employs TRBV19 and TRBJ1-3, with no clear D. The CDR3 is 15 amino acids. Looked up from germline, CDR1 is LNHDA and CDR2 is SQIVND (reference sequence). V was trimmed by 6 bases and J by 0 bases, leaving 12 bases between them. The CDR3, as DNA: TGTGCCAGTAGCCCAGCCGACAACTCTGGAAACACCATATATTTT. It is translated as CASSPADNSGNTIYF.

This chain links TRBV28 with TRBJ2-2, with 10 nucleotides matching TRBD2. V was clipped by 4 bases and J by 1 base; unmatched bases: 3. Per the germline V gene, CDR1 is MDHEN and CDR2 is SYDVKM. There are 16 residues in the CDR3. The chain's CDR3 is CASSSIAGGNTGELFF. Here the CDR3 DNA reads TGTGCCAGCAGTTCCATAGCGGGAGGGAACACCGGGGAGCTGTTTTTT.

This chain links TRBV20-1 with TRBJ2-2; 7 bases are shared with TRBD2. CDR3 length: 14 amino acids. After removal of 6 bases from V and 6 bases from J, the junction contained 10 bases not matched to a gene. Germline CDR1 is DFQATT and CDR2 is SNEGSKA (reference sequence). The CDR3 DNA reads as TGCAGTGCAAAGGCCGGGACTAATGCCGGGGAGCTGTTTTTT. This translates into CSAKAGTNAGELFF.

This chain joins TRBV2 and TRBJ2-3; D may be TRBD2 (5 bases). V lost 6 bases and J lost 3, with 16 bases in between. Germline-derived CDR1 and CDR2 are SNHLY and FYNNEI. There are 15 residues in the CDR3. The CDR3 bases are TGTGCCAGCAGAGGGAGAAAAGTGGGTACAGATACGCAGTATTTT. Encoded protein: CASRGRKVGTDTQYF.

This clonotype was seen repeatedly, ten times or more. The CDR3 spells CASSLIGQNTGELFF. The CDR3 nucleotides are TGCGCCAGCAGCTTAATCGGACAGAACACCGGGGAGCTGTTTTTT. V gene TRBV5-1 combines with J gene TRBJ2-2, with a tentative D call TRBD1 (5 bases). The CDR3 has 15 amino acids. Germline V CDR1 and CDR2: SGHRS, YFSETQ. Trimming cost V 2 bases and J 1 base, with 9 bases left between them.

This clonotype was seen a handful of times. V gene TRBV20-1 combines with J gene TRBJ2-7, with 10 bases identical to TRBD2. Germline CDR1 reads DFQATT; CDR2 reads SNEGSKA (reference sequence). With V trimmed by 0 bases and J by 5 bases, 7 bases remained unmatched. This CDR3 contains 15 residues. This chain's CDR3 is CSARDRLAGVNEQYF. The CDR3 nucleotides read TGCAGTGCTAGAGATCGCCTAGCGGGAGTAAACGAGCAGTACTTC.

This clonotype was picked up many times. The rearrangement joins TRBV3-1 to TRBJ1-5; no clear D gene. The length of the CDR3 is 14 residues. Trimming left V 7 bases short and J 2 bases short, with 12 bases between. Germline V lookup: CDR1 LGHDT, CDR2 YNNKEL (reference sequence). The chain's CDR3 is CASTNGLGNQPQHF. The CDR3 bases are TGTGCCAGCACAAACGGGTTGGGCAATCAGCCCCAGCATTTT.